Listed below are T cell receptor beta chains from one sample, sequenced in a study of beta chain features in type 1 diabetes. Assay: immunoSEQ multiplex PCR; the TCRdb copy retains only in-frame clones and omits some. Among hundreds of thousands of clones listed, around 15% were seen once. Sample: naive CD4+ T cells from blood. The receptors derive from a man between 18 and 29 years old with type 1 diabetes. Each CDR3 is given with its conserved first and last residue. A D gene is named only where the DNA matches it firmly. Rows may omit the clone size; those that give it use once, few, many or a size class.

J gene: TRBJ2-7; CDR3 length: 14; V gene: TRBV7-2; D gene: -; clone size: few; CDR3 DNA: TGTGCCAGCAGCTTAGCGGGCCAGAAACACGAGCAGTACTTC; CDR3 protein: CASSLAGQKHEQYF
J gene: TRBJ1-5; CDR3 length: 11; V gene: TRBV2; D gene: -; clone size: few; CDR3 DNA: TGTGCCAGCAGTGAATGGGAGGCCCAGCATTTT; CDR3 protein: CASSEWEAQHF
J gene: TRBJ2-6; CDR3 length: 15; V gene: TRBV5-1; D gene: -; clone size: few; CDR3 DNA: TGCGCCAGCAGCTTAAACAGGGCTGGGGCCAACGTCCTGACTTTC; CDR3 protein: CASSLNRAGANVLTF
J gene: TRBJ1-1; CDR3 length: 15; V gene: TRBV9; D gene: -; clone size: -; CDR3 DNA: TGTGCCAGCAGCGTCGCTACAGGGCTGAACACTGAAGCTTTCTTT; CDR3 protein: CASSVATGLNTEAFF
J gene: TRBJ1-6; CDR3 length: 15; V gene: TRBV7-6; D gene: -; clone size: few; CDR3 DNA: TGTGCCAGCAGCTTAGCGGGGAGGGACTACTCACCCCTCCACTTT; CDR3 protein: CASSLAGRDYSPLHF
J gene: TRBJ1-2; CDR3 length: 14; V gene: TRBV30; D gene: -; clone size: few; CDR3 DNA: TGTGCCTGGATTCGGGAGGTCGGAAGCTATGGCTACACCTTC; CDR3 protein: CAWIREVGSYGYTF
J gene: TRBJ2-5; CDR3 length: 14; V gene: TRBV7-2; D gene: TRBD2; clone size: -; CDR3 DNA: TGTGCCAGCAGCTTAGAAACTAGCGCGGAGACCCAGTACTTC; CDR3 protein: CASSLETSAETQYF
J gene: TRBJ2-2; CDR3 length: 16; V gene: TRBV10-3; D gene: -; clone size: -; CDR3 DNA: TGTGCCATCAGTGGAGGCAGGGGTCTGGACACCGGGGAGCTGTTTTTT; CDR3 protein: CAISGGRGLDTGELFF
J gene: TRBJ2-5; CDR3 length: 16; V gene: TRBV1; D gene: -; clone size: -; CDR3 DNA: TGCACCAGCAGCCAACATCCCGGGACCCCCAGGGAGACCCAGTACTTC; CDR3 protein: CTSSQHPGTPRETQYF
J gene: TRBJ2-7; CDR3 length: 13; V gene: TRBV30; D gene: TRBD1; clone size: -; CDR3 DNA: TGTGCCTGGTCCGGACAGGCGTCCTACGAGCAGTACTTC; CDR3 protein: CAWSGQASYEQYF
J gene: TRBJ2-1; CDR3 length: 16; V gene: TRBV5-4; D gene: TRBD2; clone size: -; CDR3 DNA: TGTGCCAGCAGCATAGCGGGGGGAAGCTCCTACAATGAGCAGTTCTTC; CDR3 protein: CASSIAGGSSYNEQFF
J gene: TRBJ1-2; CDR3 length: 14; V gene: TRBV2; D gene: TRBD1; clone size: few; CDR3 DNA: TGTGCCAGCGCTTCAGATGGACAGGCGTATGGCTACACCTTC; CDR3 protein: CASASDGQAYGYTF
J gene: TRBJ2-1; CDR3 length: 15; V gene: TRBV7-9; D gene: TRBD1; clone size: few; CDR3 DNA: TGTGCCAGCAGCTCTTCCGGGACAGCGCTCAATGAGCAGTTCTTC; CDR3 protein: CASSSSGTALNEQFF
J gene: TRBJ2-7; CDR3 length: 13; V gene: TRBV6-5; D gene: TRBD1; clone size: few; CDR3 DNA: TGTGCCAGCAGTTACAGGGACAGATACGAGCAGTACTTC; CDR3 protein: CASSYRDRYEQYF
J gene: TRBJ1-5; CDR3 length: 13; V gene: TRBV18; D gene: -; clone size: -; CDR3 DNA: TGTGCCAGCTCACCGGGAAGAGACCAGCCCCAGCATTTT; CDR3 protein: CASSPGRDQPQHF
J gene: TRBJ2-7; CDR3 length: 15; V gene: TRBV9; D gene: -; clone size: -; CDR3 DNA: TGTGCCAGCAGCCCAAGGGACAGCGGGGTCTACGAGCAGTACTTC; CDR3 protein: CASSPRDSGVYEQYF
J gene: TRBJ2-7; CDR3 length: 14; V gene: TRBV7-3; D gene: -; clone size: once; CDR3 DNA: TGTGCCAGCGGGTACGGCGATAGTATCTACGAGCAGTACTTC; CDR3 protein: CASGYGDSIYEQYF
J gene: TRBJ1-2; CDR3 length: 15; V gene: TRBV6-5; D gene: TRBD1; clone size: few; CDR3 DNA: TGTGCCAGCAGTATAGGACAGGGGGCTAACTATGGCTACACCTTC; CDR3 protein: CASSIGQGANYGYTF